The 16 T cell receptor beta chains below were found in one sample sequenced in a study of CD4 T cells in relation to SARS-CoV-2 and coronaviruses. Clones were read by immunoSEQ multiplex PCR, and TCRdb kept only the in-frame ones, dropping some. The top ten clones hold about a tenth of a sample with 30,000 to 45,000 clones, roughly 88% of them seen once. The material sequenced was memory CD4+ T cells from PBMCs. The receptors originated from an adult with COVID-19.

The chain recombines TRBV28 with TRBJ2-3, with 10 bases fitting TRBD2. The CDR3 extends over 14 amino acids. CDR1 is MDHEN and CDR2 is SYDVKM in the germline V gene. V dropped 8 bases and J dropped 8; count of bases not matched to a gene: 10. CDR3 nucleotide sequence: TGTGCCAGCTGCCCGGGACTAGCGCCTGGTACGCAGTATTTT. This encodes CASCPGLAPGTQYF.

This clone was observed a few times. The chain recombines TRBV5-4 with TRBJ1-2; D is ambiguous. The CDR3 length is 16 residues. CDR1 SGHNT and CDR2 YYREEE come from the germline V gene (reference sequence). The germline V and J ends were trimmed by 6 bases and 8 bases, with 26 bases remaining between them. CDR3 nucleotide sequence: TGTGCCAGCACTAAGGGCGTGACCGGGGAGCGTTCGGGCTACACCTTC. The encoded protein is CASTKGVTGERSGYTF.

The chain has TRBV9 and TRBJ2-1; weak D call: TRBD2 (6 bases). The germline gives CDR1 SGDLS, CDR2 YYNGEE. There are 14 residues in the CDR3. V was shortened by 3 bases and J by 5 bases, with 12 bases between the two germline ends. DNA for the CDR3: TGTGCCAGCAGCGGGACTACCTCAAACAATGAGCAGTTCTTC. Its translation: CASSGTTSNNEQFF.

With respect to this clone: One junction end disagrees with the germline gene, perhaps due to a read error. CDR3 bases: TGTGCTAGCAGCTTAAGCGACTCCCAAGAGACCCAGTACTTC. Protein: CASSLSDSQETQYF. The gene calls are TRBV7-7 and TRBJ2-5; no definite D call. CDR3 length equals 14 residues. Germline loops: CDR1 SSHAT, CDR2 FNYEAQ (reference sequence).

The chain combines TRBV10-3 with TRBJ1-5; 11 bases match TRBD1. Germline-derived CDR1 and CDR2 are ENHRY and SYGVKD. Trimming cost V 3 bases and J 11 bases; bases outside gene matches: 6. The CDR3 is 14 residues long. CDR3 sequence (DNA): TGTGCCATCAGTGAAGGGACAGGGGGGATGGCCCAGCATTTT. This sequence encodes CAISEGTGGMAQHF.

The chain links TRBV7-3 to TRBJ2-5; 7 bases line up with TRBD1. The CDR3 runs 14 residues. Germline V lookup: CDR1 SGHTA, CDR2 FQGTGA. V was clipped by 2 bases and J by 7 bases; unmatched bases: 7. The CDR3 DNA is TGTGCCAGCAGCTTAGAGGGGGCGACGGCGACCCAGTACTTC. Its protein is CASSLEGATATQYF.

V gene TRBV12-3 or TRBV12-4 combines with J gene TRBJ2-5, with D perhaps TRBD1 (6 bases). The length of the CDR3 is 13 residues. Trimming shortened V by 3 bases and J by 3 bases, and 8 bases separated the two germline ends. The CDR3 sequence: CASSFGTKETQYF. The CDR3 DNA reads TGTGCCAGCAGTTTTGGGACAAAAGAGACCCAGTACTTC.

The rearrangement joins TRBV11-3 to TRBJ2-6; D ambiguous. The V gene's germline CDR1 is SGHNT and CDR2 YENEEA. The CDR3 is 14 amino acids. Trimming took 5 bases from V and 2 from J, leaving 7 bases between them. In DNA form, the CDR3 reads TGTGCCAGCAGCAAGGGTGCTGGGGCCAACGTCCTGACTTTC. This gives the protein CASSKGAGANVLTF.

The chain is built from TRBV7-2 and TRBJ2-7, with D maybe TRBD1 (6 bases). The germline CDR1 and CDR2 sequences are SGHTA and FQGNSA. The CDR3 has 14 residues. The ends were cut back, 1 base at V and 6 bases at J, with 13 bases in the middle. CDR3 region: CASSLVPGVGEQYF. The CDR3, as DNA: TGTGCCAGCAGCTTAGTTCCAGGGGTGGGCGAGCAGTACTTC.

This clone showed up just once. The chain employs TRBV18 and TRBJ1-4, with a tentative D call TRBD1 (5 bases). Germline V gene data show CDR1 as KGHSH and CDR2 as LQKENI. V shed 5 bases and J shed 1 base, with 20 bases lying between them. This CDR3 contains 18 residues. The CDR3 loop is CASSSLSSPGRTNEKLFF. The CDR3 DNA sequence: TGTGCCAGCTCATCGCTGAGTTCCCCAGGGAGAACTAATGAAAAACTGTTTTTT. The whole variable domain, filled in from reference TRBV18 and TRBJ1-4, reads NAGVMQNPRHLVRRRGQEARLRCSPMKGHSHVYWYRQLPEEGLKFMVYLQKENIIDESGMPKERFSAEFPKEGPSILRIQQVVRGDSAAYFCASSSLSSPGRTNEKLFFGSGTQLSVL.

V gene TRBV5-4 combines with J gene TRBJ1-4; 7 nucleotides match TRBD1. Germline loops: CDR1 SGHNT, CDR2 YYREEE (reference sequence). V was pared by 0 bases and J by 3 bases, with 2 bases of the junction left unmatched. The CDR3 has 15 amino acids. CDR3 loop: CASSLAGGANEKLFF. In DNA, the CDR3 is TGTGCCAGCAGCTTGGCAGGGGGAGCTAATGAAAAACTGTTTTTT.

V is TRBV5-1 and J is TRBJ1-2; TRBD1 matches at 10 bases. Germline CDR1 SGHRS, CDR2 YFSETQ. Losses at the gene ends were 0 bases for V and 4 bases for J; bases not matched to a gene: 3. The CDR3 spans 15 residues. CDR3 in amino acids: CASSLGTGGPYGYTF. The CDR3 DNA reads TGCGCCAGCAGCTTGGGGACAGGGGGGCCCTATGGCTACACCTTC.

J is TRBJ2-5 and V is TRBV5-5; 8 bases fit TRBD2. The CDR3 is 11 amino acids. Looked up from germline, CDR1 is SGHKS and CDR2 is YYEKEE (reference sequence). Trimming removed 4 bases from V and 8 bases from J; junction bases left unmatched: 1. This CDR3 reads CASSGTSTQYF. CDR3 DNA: TGTGCCAGCAGCGGGACTAGTACCCAGTACTTC.

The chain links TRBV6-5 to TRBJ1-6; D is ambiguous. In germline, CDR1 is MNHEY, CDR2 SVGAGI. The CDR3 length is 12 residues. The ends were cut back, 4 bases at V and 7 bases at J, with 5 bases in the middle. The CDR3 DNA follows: TGTGCCAGCAGTTTCGGGAATTCACCCCTCCACTTT. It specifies CASSFGNSPLHF.

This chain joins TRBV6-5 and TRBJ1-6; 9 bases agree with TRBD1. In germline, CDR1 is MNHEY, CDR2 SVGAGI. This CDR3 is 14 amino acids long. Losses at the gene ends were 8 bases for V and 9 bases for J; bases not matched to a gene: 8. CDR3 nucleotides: TGTGCCAGCGACCGGGACAGGGATCTTTCACCCCTCCACTTT. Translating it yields CASDRDRDLSPLHF.

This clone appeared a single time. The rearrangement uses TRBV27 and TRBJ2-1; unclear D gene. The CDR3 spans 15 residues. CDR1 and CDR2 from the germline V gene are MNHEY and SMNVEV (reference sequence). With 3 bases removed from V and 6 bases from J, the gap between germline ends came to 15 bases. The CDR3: CASSLEGKIGNEQFF. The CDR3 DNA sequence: TGTGCCAGCAGTTTGGAAGGAAAAATAGGCAATGAGCAGTTCTTC.